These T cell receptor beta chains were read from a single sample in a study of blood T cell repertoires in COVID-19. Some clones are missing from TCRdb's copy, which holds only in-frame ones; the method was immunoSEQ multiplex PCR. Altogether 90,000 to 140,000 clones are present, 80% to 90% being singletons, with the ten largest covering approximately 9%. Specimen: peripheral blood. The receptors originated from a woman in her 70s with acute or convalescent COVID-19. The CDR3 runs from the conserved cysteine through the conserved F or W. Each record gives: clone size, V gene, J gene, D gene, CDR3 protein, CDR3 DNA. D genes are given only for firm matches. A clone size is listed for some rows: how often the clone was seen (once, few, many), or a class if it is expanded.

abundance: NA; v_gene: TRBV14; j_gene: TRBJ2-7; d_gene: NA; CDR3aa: CASSQAYSSYEQYF; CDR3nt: TGTGCCAGCAGCCAAGCATACTCTTCCTACGAGCAGTACTTC
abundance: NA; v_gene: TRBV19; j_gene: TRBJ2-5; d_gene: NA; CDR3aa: CASGRPRETQYF; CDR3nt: TGTGCCAGTGGCAGGCCAAGGGAGACCCAGTACTTC
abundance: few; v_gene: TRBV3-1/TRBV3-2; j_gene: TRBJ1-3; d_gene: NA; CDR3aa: CASSQVGGYQPEAGNTIYF; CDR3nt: TGTGCCAGCAGCCAAGTGGGAGGGTATCAGCCCGAGGCTGGAAACACCATATATTTT
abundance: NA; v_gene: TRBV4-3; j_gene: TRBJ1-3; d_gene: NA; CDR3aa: CASSYGAAAGNTIYF; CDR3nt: TGCGCCAGCAGCTACGGCGCGGCGGCTGGAAACACCATATATTTT
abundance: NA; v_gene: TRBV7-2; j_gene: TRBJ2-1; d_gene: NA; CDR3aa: CASSFWTYNEQFF; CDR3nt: TGTGCCAGCAGCTTCTGGACATACAATGAGCAGTTCTTC
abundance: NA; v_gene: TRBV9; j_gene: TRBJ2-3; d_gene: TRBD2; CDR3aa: CASSVGGDTQYF; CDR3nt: TGTGCCAGCAGCGTCGGGGGGGATACGCAGTATTTT
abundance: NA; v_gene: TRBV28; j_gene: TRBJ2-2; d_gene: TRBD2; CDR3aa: CASSLSAGGPTGELFF; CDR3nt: TGTGCCAGCAGTTTATCGGCGGGAGGACCAACCGGGGAGCTGTTTTTT
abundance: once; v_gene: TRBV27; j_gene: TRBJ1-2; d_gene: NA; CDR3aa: CASSSSGNYGYTF; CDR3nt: TGTGCCAGCAGTTCGTCCGGTAACTATGGCTACACCTTC
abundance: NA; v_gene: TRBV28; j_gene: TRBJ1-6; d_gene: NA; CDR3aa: CASSARGGVRSPLHF; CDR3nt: TGTGCCAGCAGCGCGAGAGGCGGGGTAAGATCACCCCTCCACTTT
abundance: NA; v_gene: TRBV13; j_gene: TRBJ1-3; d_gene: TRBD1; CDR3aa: CASSLQTGAGNTIYF; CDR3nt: TGTGCCAGCAGCTTACAAACAGGGGCTGGAAACACCATATATTTT
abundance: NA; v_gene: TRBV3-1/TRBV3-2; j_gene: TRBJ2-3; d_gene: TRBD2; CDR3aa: CASSPASGSSTDTQYF; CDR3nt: TGTGCCAGCAGCCCTGCTAGCGGGAGTAGCACAGATACGCAGTATTTT
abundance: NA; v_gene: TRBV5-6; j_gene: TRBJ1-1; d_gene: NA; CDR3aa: CASRTGVQGRTEAFF; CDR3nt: TGTGCCAGCAGGACTGGGGTGCAGGGGCGGACTGAAGCTTTCTTT
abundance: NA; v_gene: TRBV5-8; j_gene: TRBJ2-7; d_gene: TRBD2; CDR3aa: CASSSQLAVSYEQYF; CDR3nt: TGTGCCAGCAGCTCCCAACTAGCGGTATCATACGAGCAGTACTTC
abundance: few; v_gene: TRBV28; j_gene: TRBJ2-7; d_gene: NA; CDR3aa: CASSPNFEQYF; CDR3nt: TGTGCCAGCAGTCCCAATTTCGAGCAGTACTTC
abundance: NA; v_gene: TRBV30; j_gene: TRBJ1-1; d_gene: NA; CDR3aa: CAWSVRTDVLEAFF; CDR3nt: TGTGCCTGGAGTGTAAGGACAGACGTACTGGAAGCTTTCTTT
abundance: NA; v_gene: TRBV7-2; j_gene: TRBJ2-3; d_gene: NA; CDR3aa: CASSLDGGPGDTQYF; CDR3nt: TGTGCCAGCAGCTTAGACGGGGGTCCAGGAGATACGCAGTATTTT
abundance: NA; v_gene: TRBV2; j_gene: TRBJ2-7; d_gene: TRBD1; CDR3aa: CASSERVPKQGAGYEQYF; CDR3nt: TGTGCCAGCAGCGAAAGGGTGCCGAAACAGGGGGCAGGCTACGAGCAGTACTTC
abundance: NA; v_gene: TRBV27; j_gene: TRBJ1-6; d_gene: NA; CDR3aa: CASSLTDSSSYNSPLHF; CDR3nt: TGTGCCAGCAGTTTGACAGACTCTTCCTCCTATAATTCACCCCTCCACTTT
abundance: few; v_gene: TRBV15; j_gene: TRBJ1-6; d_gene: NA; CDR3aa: CATSISSYNSPLHF; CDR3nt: TGTGCCACCAGCATTAGCTCCTATAATTCACCCCTCCACTTT
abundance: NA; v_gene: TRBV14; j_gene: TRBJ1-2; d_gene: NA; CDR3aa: CASSQVGGAYGYTF; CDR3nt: TGTGCCAGCAGCCAAGTAGGTGGGGCCTATGGCTACACCTTC
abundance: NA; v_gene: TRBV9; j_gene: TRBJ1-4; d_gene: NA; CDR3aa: CASSAGRTTATNEKLFF; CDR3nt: TGTGCCAGCAGCGCCGGGCGGACTACCGCAACTAATGAAAAACTGTTTTTT
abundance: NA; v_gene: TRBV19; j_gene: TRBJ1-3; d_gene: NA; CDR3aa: CASSIGSGAAGNTIYF; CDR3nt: TGTGCCAGTAGTATAGGATCAGGGGCAGCTGGAAACACCATATATTTT
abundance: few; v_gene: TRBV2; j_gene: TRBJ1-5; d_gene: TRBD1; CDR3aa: CASSEGQGYGQPQHF; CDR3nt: TGTGCCAGCAGTGAAGGACAGGGGTACGGTCAGCCCCAGCATTTT